This T cell receptor (beta chain) was documented in a study of response to subunit inactivated influenza vaccine. Unmatched junction bases numbered 6, after V lost 4 bases and J lost 7 bases. The CDR3 contains 14 residues. This clonotype was found a few times. Its specificity is not known. Study findings and constraints: The study's authors posited that every seasonal influenza vaccination enlists few new T cells.

One entry per CDR3 protein, called by TCRdb with MiXCR from the RT-PCR reads. The repertoire holds about 780,000 distinct CDR3 sequences, with around 20% as singletons. The receptor comes from a man in his fifties who received an inactivated influenza vaccine. The chain couples TRBV12-3 or TRBV12-4 to TRBJ1-4, with 7 bases matching TRBD1. Sequenced here: PBMCs from blood, sampled approximately 5 days after vaccination. The CDR3 DNA reads TGTGCCAGCAGTTCGGTCCAGGGGGGTGAAAAACTGTTTTTT. This translates into CASSSVQGGEKLFF.